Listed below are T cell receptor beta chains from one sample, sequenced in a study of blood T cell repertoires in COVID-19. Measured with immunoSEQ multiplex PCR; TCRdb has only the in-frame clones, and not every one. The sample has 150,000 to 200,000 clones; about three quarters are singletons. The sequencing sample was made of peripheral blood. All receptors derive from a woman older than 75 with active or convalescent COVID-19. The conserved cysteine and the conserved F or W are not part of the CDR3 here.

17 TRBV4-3 ASSLLGVSGTSGSYEQY
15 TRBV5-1 ASSSDPGVRRLETQY
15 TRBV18 ASSRVAGGSIGHEQY
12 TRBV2 ASSESEGGQPQH
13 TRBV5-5 ASSFDRSSGNTIY
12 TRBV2 ASTYMTSGAEQY
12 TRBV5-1 ASSLGQGGETQY
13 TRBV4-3 ASSQAQGAGQPQH
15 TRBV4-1 ASSQDGRGGGNQPQH
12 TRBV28 ASSPPTGNTEAF
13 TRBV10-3 AISSGTSGYNEQF
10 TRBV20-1 SASVGNEKLF
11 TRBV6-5 ASSPDSIYGYT
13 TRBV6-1 ASSEIGGTNQPQH
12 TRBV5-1 ASSAGGGLETQY
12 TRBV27 ASTTWTAGYEQY
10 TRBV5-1 ASSSDRYGYT
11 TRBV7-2 ATAGRGSYEQY
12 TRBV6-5 ASSMTGGRDTQY
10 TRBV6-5 ASSPRGYEQY
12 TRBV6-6 ASNPGTSGTEAF
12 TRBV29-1 SVLPLVLYNEQF
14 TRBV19 ASSIGHQNLHSPLH
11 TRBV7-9 ASSLNPDSGYT
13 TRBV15 ATSRDPGAFSPLH
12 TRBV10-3 AISADSHDSPLH
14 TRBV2 ASRRTSGGQHNEQF
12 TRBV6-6 ASSYSGLNYGYT
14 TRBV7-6 ASSLVYSYSGNTIY
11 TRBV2 AGRGGRNQPQH
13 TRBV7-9 ASSTNEPSGNTIY
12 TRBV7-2 ASSLAGGSYGYT
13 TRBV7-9 ASSTSLGGANVLT
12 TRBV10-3 AISESQGGGTQY